These 8 T cell receptor beta chains share one sample of origin, sequenced in a study of cytomegalovirus exposure and HLA in healthy donors. Use of 60 Vbeta and 13 Jbeta primers characterized the PCR. Generated by immunoSEQ multiplex PCR, the TCRdb table keeps only in-frame clones and is missing some. The profile shows 90,000 to 95,000 clones, about 80% of them singletons. Sequencing used PBMCs. These TCRs come from a man between 25 and 39 years old in good health and CMV-seronegative.

V gene TRBV6-1 combines with J gene TRBJ1-2; D is ambiguous. The CDR3 totals 16 residues. The ends were cut back, 4 bases at V and 2 bases at J, with 17 bases in the middle. Germline V gene lookup returns CDR1 MNHNS and CDR2 SASEGT. In nucleotides, the CDR3 is TGTGCCAGCAGTGCATCGGGATCGAAATTAAACTATGGCTACACCTTC. Encoded protein: CASSASGSKLNYGYTF.

This clone has a single count. The chain joins TRBV10-3 to TRBJ2-3; D is tentatively TRBD1 or TRBD2 (5 bases each). Per the germline V gene, CDR1 is ENHRY and CDR2 is SYGVKD. Trimming cost V 6 bases and J 0 bases, with 13 bases left between them. CDR3 length: 15 residues. The DNA of the CDR3 is TGTGCCATCAGCGAGGGGCTAGCCAGCACAGATACGCAGTATTTT. This sequence encodes CAISEGLASTDTQYF.

The rearrangement links TRBV19 to TRBJ1-2, with TRBD1 as a possible D gene (5 bases). The CDR3 contains 14 residues. V shed 3 bases and J shed 2 bases, with 10 bases lying between them. Germline-derived CDR1 and CDR2 are LNHDA and SQIVND (reference sequence). CDR3 protein: CASSIPTENYGYTF. The DNA of the CDR3 is TGTGCCAGTAGTATCCCGACAGAGAACTATGGCTACACCTTC.

The rearrangement links TRBV7-9 to TRBJ1-1, with TRBD1 matching over 7 bases. The CDR3 is 15 residues long. Germline CDR1 SEHNR, CDR2 FQNEAQ (reference sequence). V shed 5 bases and J 3 bases; nucleotides not matched to a gene: 9. CDR3 in amino acids: CASSLRQGSYTEAFF. The CDR3 DNA reads as TGTGCCAGCAGCCTACGACAGGGTTCCTACACTGAAGCTTTCTTT.

The chain is built from TRBV9 and TRBJ1-2; 8 bases line up with TRBD1. The length of the CDR3 is 15 residues. CDR1 is SGDLS and CDR2 is YYNGEE in the germline V gene. J was trimmed by 5 bases and V by 3 bases; bases with no gene match: 9. The CDR3 DNA follows: TGTGCCAGCAGCGGGGGGACAGGTGGAGTTTATGGCTACACCTTC. It codes for CASSGGTGGVYGYTF.

This clone was detected a few times. The chain is built from TRBV10-1 and TRBJ1-1, with a possible D match to TRBD1 (6 bases). Trimming removed 7 bases at V and 3 bases at J, with 15 bases between. The CDR3 loop spans 14 amino acids. The V gene's germline CDR1 is WNHNN and CDR2 SYGVQD (reference sequence). Written as DNA, the CDR3 is TGCGCCAGCAATACAGGGTTGGGACACACTGAAGCTTTCTTT. It codes for CASNTGLGHTEAFF.

This clone appeared once. The V and J genes are TRBV5-1 and TRBJ2-2; TRBD1 matches 9 bases. The length of the CDR3 is 17 residues. V shed 1 base and J 8 bases; nucleotides not matched to a gene: 12. Germline lookup yields CDR1 SGHRS and CDR2 YFSETQ. The CDR3 DNA reads TGCGCCAGCAGCTTGATCATGGGGACAGGGATCACTGGGGAGCTGTTTTTT. Translating it yields CASSLIMGTGITGELFF.

The chain joins TRBV11-3 to TRBJ2-1; 9 bases are shared with TRBD1. The V segment lost 6 bases and the J segment 3 bases; nucleotides outside the gene matches: 6. Germline CDR1 is SGHNT and CDR2 is YENEEA. The CDR3 contains 15 residues. CDR3 protein: CASSLRQGGYNEQFF. CDR3 in DNA: TGTGCCAGCAGTTTAAGACAGGGGGGCTACAATGAGCAGTTCTTC.